This T cell receptor beta chain is drawn from a study of OX40 agonist ivuxolimab in advanced cancers. Method: immunoSEQ multiplex PCR; TCRdb's copy keeps in-frame clones and lacks some. The sample records tens of thousands of clones, approximately 86% being singletons. The CDR3 runs 16 residues. The germline V gene has CDR1 KGHSH and CDR2 LQKENI. V was shortened by 6 bases and J by 5 bases, with 21 bases between the two germline ends. Study findings and constraints: By week 6 at 0.1 to 3.0 mg/kg, blood CD4+ and CD8+ T cells had expanded clonally.

About this clone itself: Its antigen is unknown.

This TCR was recovered from an adult with an advanced solid tumor such as melanoma, head and neck, liver or kidney cancer. The specimen was CD4+ or CD8+ T cells sorted from blood, collected in a trial of the OX40 agonist ivuxolimab. This sequence joins TRBV18 and TRBJ2-3; either TRBD1 or TRBD2 may fit D (5 bases each). CDR3 DNA: TGTGCCAGCTCCTCATCTGAGGGGCAGACCCTAGATACGCAGTATTTT. Its protein is CASSSSEGQTLDTQYF.